These 26 T cell receptor beta chains share one sample of origin, sequenced in a study of technical replicates of blood from several donors. The data were produced by immunoSEQ multiplex PCR, yet TCRdb's version contains in-frame clones alone and is incomplete. The profile covers about 86,000 clones, with roughly 95% appearing a single time and roughly 0.34% taken by the ten largest. Sequenced sample: T cells isolated from PBMCs. These receptors were obtained from a human donor in good health.

The chain uses TRBV12-2 and TRBJ1-2. TRBV12-2 is deemed a pseudogene. CDR3 length: 11 residues. This chain's CDR3 is CASRSVPRYTF. In DNA form, the CDR3 reads TGTGCAAGTCGCTCGGTACCACGCTACACCTTC.

The chain employs TRBV2 and TRBJ1-2; D ambiguous. The CDR3 covers 17 residues. Trimming removed 8 bases at V and 0 bases at J, with 22 bases between. CDR1 is SNHLY and CDR2 is FYNNEI in the germline V gene. CDR3 nucleotide sequence: TGTGCCAGCTTCCATGGTGAAGGGAGCAGTTCTAACTATGGCTACACCTTC. It yields the protein CASFHGEGSSSNYGYTF.

This chain uses TRBV9 with TRBJ1-2; weak D call: TRBD1 (6 bases). The CDR3 has 16 amino acids. The V and J ends lost 0 bases and 4 bases respectively, with 16 bases between them. Germline-derived CDR1 and CDR2 are SGDLS and YYNGEE. CDR3 coding DNA: TGTGCCAGCAGCGTAGCCGATAACAGGGACGGCTATGGCTACACCTTC. Amino acid sequence: CASSVADNRDGYGYTF.

The rearrangement links TRBV6-6 to TRBJ2-1; 9 bases are shared with TRBD2. This CDR3 is built from 16 residues. Trimming at V came to 8 bases and at J to 2 bases, leaving 10 bases not matched to a gene. Germline-derived CDR1 and CDR2 are MNHNY and SVGAGI (reference sequence). The CDR3 DNA is TGTGCCAGCCAGTTACGCCAGCGGGGGGCCTACAATGAGCAGTTCTTC. Its protein is CASQLRQRGAYNEQFF.

The V gene is TRBV6-5, the J gene TRBJ1-3, with a weak D call TRBD1 (6 bases). V lost 6 bases and J 0 bases, leaving 9 bases between the germline ends. Per germline, CDR1 MNHEY and CDR2 SVGAGI. CDR3 length: 14 amino acids. CDR3 sequence (DNA): TGTGCCAGCAGGAGGACAGACTCTGGAAACACCATATATTTT. This translates into CASRRTDSGNTIYF.

This clone was counted a single time. V is TRBV13 and J is TRBJ1-1, with D maybe TRBD1 (5 bases). This CDR3 is built from 13 residues. Looked up from germline, CDR1 is PRHDT and CDR2 is FYEKMQ (reference sequence). Between the trimmed V and J ends, which lost 5 bases and 2 bases, there was a span of 9 bases. Here the CDR3 DNA reads TGTGCCAGCAGCATGGACACTAACACTGAAGCTTTCTTT. Amino acid sequence: CASSMDTNTEAFF. Drawing the rest from reference TRBV13 and TRBJ1-1, the complete variable domain is AAGVIQSPRHLIKEKRETATLKCYPIPRHDTVYWYQQGPGQDPQFLISFYEKMQSDKGSIPDRFSAQQFSDYHSELNMSSLELGDSALYFCASSMDTNTEAFFGQGTRLTVV.

This sequence joins TRBV30 and TRBJ1-3; D gene uncertain. Germline lookup yields CDR1 GTSNPN and CDR2 SVGIG (reference sequence). Between the trimmed V and J ends, which lost 0 bases and 4 bases, there was a span of 4 bases. There are 12 residues in the CDR3. The CDR3 is CAWSVQGNTIYF. The CDR3 DNA is TGTGCCTGGAGTGTACAAGGAAACACCATATATTTT.

This chain links TRBV5-8 with TRBJ2-3, with 7 bases that match TRBD2. The CDR3 extends over 15 amino acids. Germline V gene lookup returns CDR1 SGHTS and CDR2 YDEGEE. The junction had 3 bases not matched to a gene; V was cut back by 0 bases and J by 2 bases. The CDR3 here is CASSLGLAPTDTQYF. The CDR3 bases are TGTGCCAGCAGCTTGGGACTAGCCCCCACAGATACGCAGTATTTT.

J is TRBJ1-1 and V is TRBV5-6; D not certain. Deletions cut 5 bases from V and 0 bases from J, with 14 bases between. Germline-derived CDR1 and CDR2 are SGHDT and YYEEEE. CDR3 length: 15 residues. The CDR3 region is CASSYTSGLNTEAFF. Written as DNA, the CDR3 is TGTGCCAGCAGTTACACCTCGGGGTTGAACACTGAAGCTTTCTTT.

V usage is TRBV7-8 and J usage is TRBJ2-3, with D hard to call. V was cut by 4 bases and J by 6 bases, with 14 bases left in between. This CDR3 is built from 14 residues. Per the germline V gene, CDR1 is SGHVS and CDR2 is FQNEAQ. The CDR3 sequence is CASSYNEAQDTQYF. The CDR3 nucleotides read TGTGCCAGCAGCTATAACGAAGCGCAGGATACGCAGTATTTT.

The chain carries TRBV28 and TRBJ1-5, with D possibly TRBD1 on 5 matching bases. There are 12 residues in the CDR3. V gave up 5 bases and J gave up 5 bases, with 7 bases separating them. Germline values: CDR1 MDHEN, CDR2 SYDVKM. This CDR3 reads CASSDRYQPQHF. The CDR3 nucleotides read TGTGCCAGCAGTGACAGATATCAGCCCCAGCATTTT.

CDR3 protein: CASSSAESFMNTEAFF. The CDR3 nucleotides are TGTGCCAGCAGTAGTGCTGAGAGTTTCATGAACACTGAAGCTTTCTTT. The V and J genes are TRBV28 and TRBJ1-1; D unclear. Germline values: CDR1 MDHEN, CDR2 SYDVKM. V was pared by 5 bases and J by 0 bases, with 16 bases between. The CDR3 length is 16 residues.

This chain links TRBV27 with TRBJ2-7; TRBD1 matches at 9 bases. Losses at the gene ends were 5 bases for V and 2 bases for J; bases not matched to a gene: 7. The CDR3 is made up of 15 amino acids. Germline V gene lookup returns CDR1 MNHEY and CDR2 SMNVEV (reference sequence). The CDR3 DNA sequence: TGTGCCAGCAGTCCATGGACAGGGGCTACCTACGAGCAGTACTTC. Its translation: CASSPWTGATYEQYF.

This sequence joins TRBV27 and TRBJ1-4; weak D call: TRBD1 (6 bases). Trimming pared 2 bases from V and 0 bases from J, leaving 13 bases between. CDR1 is MNHEY and CDR2 is SMNVEV in the germline V gene (reference sequence). The CDR3 extends over 17 amino acids. CDR3 coding DNA: TGTGCCAGCAGTTTAGGGAGGGGGGCGGCAACTAATGAAAAACTGTTTTTT. Protein: CASSLGRGAATNEKLFF.

The V and J genes are TRBV10-2 and TRBJ2-7; D gene unclear. CDR1 is WSHSY, CDR2 SAAADI, per germline. The CDR3 runs 13 residues. Trimming took 2 bases from V and 0 from J, leaving 5 bases between them. CDR3 coding DNA: TGCGCCAGCAGTGAGACGCGCTCCTACGAGCAGTACTTC. Translating gives CASSETRSYEQYF.

The chain links TRBV7-6 to TRBJ2-7; TRBD1 aligns across 10 bases. With V trimmed by 0 bases and J by 4 bases, 3 bases remained unmatched. The CDR3 is 15 residues long. CDR1 and CDR2 (germline): SGHVS, FNYEAQ. The CDR3 loop reads CASSLAGTGEYEQYF. Here the CDR3 DNA reads TGTGCCAGCAGCTTAGCCGGGACAGGGGAGTACGAGCAGTACTTC.

This clone has just one count. The V and J genes are TRBV5-4 and TRBJ1-4; a possible D gene is TRBD1 (5 bases). CDR1 and CDR2 (germline): SGHNT, YYREEE (reference sequence). V was clipped by 3 bases and J by 1 base, with 7 bases between them. The length of the CDR3 is 14 residues. Here the CDR3 reads CASSSGQTNEKLFF. In DNA, the CDR3 is TGTGCCAGCAGCTCAGGGCAAACTAATGAAAAACTGTTTTTT. The full variable domain, in which reference TRBV5-4 and TRBJ1-4 provide the parts outside the CDR3, is ETGVTQSPTHLIKTRGQQVTLRCSSQSGHNTVSWYQQALGQGPQFIFQYYREEENGRGNFPPRFSGLQFPNYSSELNVNALELDDSALYLCASSSGQTNEKLFFGSGTQLSVL.

The V and J genes are TRBV28 and TRBJ1-4, with D uncertain. Germline CDR1 and CDR2: MDHEN and SYDVKM. CDR3 length: 13 amino acids. The V gene lost 3 bases and the J gene lost 8 bases, with 10 bases spanning the gap. CDR3 residues: CASSLRVEEKLFF. CDR3 bases: TGTGCCAGCAGTTTGAGGGTTGAGGAAAAACTGTTTTTT.

The J gene is TRBJ2-7, the V gene TRBV10-3; 7 positions match TRBD1. V lost 4 bases, J lost 6 bases, and 12 bases stayed unmatched. This CDR3 contains 15 residues. CDR1 ENHRY and CDR2 SYGVKD come from the germline V gene. CDR3: CAISGPADRAIEQYF. DNA of the CDR3: TGTGCCATCAGTGGTCCCGCAGACAGGGCGATCGAGCAGTACTTC.

The chain uses TRBV29-1 and TRBJ1-1; maybe TRBD1 (6 bases). The germline gives CDR1 SQVTM, CDR2 ANQGSEA. Trimming stripped 5 bases from V and 4 bases from J, with 20 bases between. The CDR3 is 15 residues long. The CDR3 region is CSVKGTSTGTTEAFF. The CDR3 nucleotides read TGCAGCGTTAAGGGGACCTCAACAGGGACCACTGAAGCTTTCTTT.

This rearrangement joins TRBV2 to TRBJ2-1; 14 bases map to TRBD2. The V segment lost 8 bases and the J segment 9 bases; nucleotides outside the gene matches: 6. The germline gives CDR1 SNHLY, CDR2 FYNNEI. The CDR3 loop spans 14 amino acids. The CDR3: CASLTSGRAPEQFF. For the CDR3, the DNA is TGTGCCAGCCTGACTAGCGGGAGGGCCCCTGAGCAGTTCTTC.

V gene TRBV10-3 combines with J gene TRBJ2-2; TRBD2 might be the D (6 bases). V shed 4 bases and J shed 4 bases, with 10 bases lying between them. The germline CDR1 and CDR2 sequences are ENHRY and SYGVKD. The CDR3 is made up of 14 amino acids. DNA for the CDR3: TGTGCCATCAGTGTGGAGGGACGCACCGGGGAGCTGTTTTTT. Its translation: CAISVEGRTGELFF.

The chain joins TRBV6-6 to TRBJ1-5, with D possibly TRBD1 on 6 matching bases. This CDR3 has 16 residues. CDR1 and CDR2 from the germline V gene are MNHNY and SVGAGI (reference sequence). V was cut by 6 bases and J by 4 bases, with 19 bases left in between. Here the CDR3 reads CASSITRGSANQPQHF. CDR3 coding DNA: TGTGCCAGCAGCATAACCAGGGGCTCGGCAAATCAGCCCCAGCATTTT.

The chain is built from TRBV5-5 and TRBJ1-1; D is unclear. CDR3 length: 13 residues. Trimming cost V 0 bases and J 5 bases, with 8 bases left between them. CDR1 and CDR2 from the germline V gene are SGHKS and YYEKEE (reference sequence). CDR3 sequence: CASSLELETEAFF. Written as DNA, the CDR3 is TGTGCCAGCAGCTTGGAATTGGAGACTGAAGCTTTCTTT.

The chain recombines TRBV2 with TRBJ1-2; possible D gene TRBD1, 5 bases. The CDR3 totals 13 residues. Germline CDR1 and CDR2: SNHLY and FYNNEI. V was cut by 4 bases and J by 5 bases, with 11 bases left in between. The CDR3 DNA follows: TGTGCCAGCAGTGGGACACCGAAATATGGCTACACCTTC. Translating it yields CASSGTPKYGYTF.

The chain combines TRBV29-1 with TRBJ2-7; D unresolved. V was shortened by 4 bases and J by 1 base, with 11 bases between the two germline ends. The CDR3 covers 13 residues. CDR1 SQVTM and CDR2 ANQGSEA come from the germline V gene. CDR3: CSVGAPNSYEQYF. Here the CDR3 DNA reads TGCAGCGTTGGGGCACCTAATTCCTACGAGCAGTACTTC.